The present entry profiles one T cell receptor (beta chain) with its context. Its antigen is as yet unknown. Distinct nucleotide sequences in the sample also encode this CDR3. CDR3 size: 12 residues. V was cut by 0 bases and J by 3 bases, with 2 bases left in between. CDR1 and CDR2 (germline): SGHRS, YFSETQ. Every donor was a Caucasian adult from Nashville, Tennessee. The data were obtained in a study of shared clonotypes between healthy human individuals. Whole-study context: In total, the donors were two women and a few men aged 18 to 49.

On ten immunoSEQ deep assay plates, unsorted PBMC DNA was sequenced. Using immunoSEQ multiplex PCR, the repertoire was profiled, and TCRdb retains in-frame clones only, with some absent. The sample contains about 480,000 clones, around 79% of which appear only once. Study-level results: Sampling used blood alone; tissue repertoires probably differ.

Sequences were obtained from PBMCs. The TCR sequence derives from a woman between 35 and 50 years old in good health. Some clones in this sample may be carry-over from other donors' samples. The rearrangement links TRBV5-1 to TRBJ2-3; no clear D gene. The CDR3 region is CASSLETDTQYF. In DNA form, the CDR3 reads TGCGCCAGCAGCTTGGAAACAGATACGCAGTATTTT.